The entry that follows covers one TCR beta chain sequence. The repertoire was sequenced with immunoSEQ multiplex PCR; TCRdb's copy has only in-frame clones and lacks some. The sample shows around 400,000 clones, nearly 90% of them seen only once. The CDR3 totals 16 residues. CDR1 is LNHDA and CDR2 is SQIVND in the germline V gene (reference sequence). The germline V and J ends were trimmed by 5 bases and 1 base, with 18 bases remaining between them. Within 2 weeks before study entry, exposed participants met a COVID-19 case. This sample is drawn from a study of blood T cell repertoires in COVID-19. The overall study: Samples representing acute and convalescent COVID-19 were sourced from the United States, Italy and Spain. The cDNA or gDNA used as material had been derived from T cells, B-cell-depleted T cells, or PBMCs.

The material sequenced was PBMCs or T cells enriched from blood (not recorded which). The clonotype originates from a woman aged 18-29 years who had been exposed to COVID-19. This chain links TRBV19 with TRBJ2-7, with a tentative D call TRBD2 (6 bases). The CDR3 bases are TGTGCCAGTAGTGCGGGACCTTACCCTATATCCTACGAGCAGTACTTC. It specifies CASSAGPYPISYEQYF. The full variable domain, with the rest looked up from reference TRBV19 and TRBJ2-7, is DGGITQSPKYLFRKEGQNVTLSCEQNLNHDAMYWYRQDPGQGLRLIYYSQIVNDFQKGDIAEGYSVSREKKESFPLTVTSAQKNPTAFYLCASSAGPYPISYEQYFGPGTRLTVT.